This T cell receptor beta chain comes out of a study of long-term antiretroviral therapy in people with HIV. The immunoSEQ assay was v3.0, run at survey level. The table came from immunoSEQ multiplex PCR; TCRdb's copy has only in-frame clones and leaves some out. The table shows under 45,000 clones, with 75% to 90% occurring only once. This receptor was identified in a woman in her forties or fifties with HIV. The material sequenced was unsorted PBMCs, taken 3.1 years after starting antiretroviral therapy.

The CDR3: CASSVFRNNQPQHF. CDR3 DNA sequence: TGTGCCAGCAGTGTGTTCAGGAACAATCAGCCCCAGCATTTT. The chain combines TRBV6-1 with TRBJ1-5, with D unclear. CDR1 and CDR2 from the germline V gene are MNHNS and SASEGT. The germline V and J ends were trimmed by 4 bases and 3 bases, with 10 bases remaining between them. CDR3 size: 14 residues.